The 29 T cell receptor beta chains below come from one sample, sequenced in a study of PD-1 blockade in classical Hodgkin lymphoma. The patients all showed relapse after autologous stem cell transplantation, while their brentuximab vedotin exposure varied. The table came from immunoSEQ multiplex PCR; TCRdb's copy has only in-frame clones and leaves some out. This sample has about 84,000 clones, with approximately 91% found just once. Sequences were derived from peripheral blood mononuclear cells (PBMCs), sampled at baseline. These receptors all stem from a human donor with classical Hodgkin lymphoma.

The chain couples TRBV2 to TRBJ1-5, with unresolved D. Per germline, CDR1 SNHLY and CDR2 FYNNEI. The CDR3 covers 13 residues. V shed 6 bases and J shed 0 bases, with 6 bases lying between them. This CDR3 is CASSSYSNQPQHF. The CDR3 DNA is TGTGCCAGCAGCAGTTATAGCAATCAGCCCCAGCATTTT.

The V call is TRBV28, the J call TRBJ2-7; D may be TRBD1 (5 bases). V dropped 7 bases and J dropped 5 bases, with 15 bases sitting between them. Germline assignment: CDR1 MDHEN and CDR2 SYDVKM. The CDR3 runs to 13 residues. The CDR3 DNA sequence: TGTGCCAGCACCCTATCCGGCAGGGACGAGCAGTACTTC. Translated, it gives CASTLSGRDEQYF.

The chain has TRBV6-6 and TRBJ2-4, with 7 bases identical to TRBD2. Germline loops: CDR1 MNHNY, CDR2 SVGAGI (reference sequence). The CDR3 totals 15 residues. With V trimmed by 6 bases and J by 8 bases, 13 bases remained unmatched. This CDR3 is CASSHPAGETDIQYF. The CDR3 DNA sequence: TGTGCCAGCAGCCACCCGGCGGGAGAGACGGACATTCAGTACTTC.

V usage is TRBV27 and J usage is TRBJ2-5; 10 nucleotides align to TRBD2. Germline values: CDR1 MNHEY, CDR2 SMNVEV (reference sequence). V lost 4 bases, J lost 2 bases, and 7 bases stayed unmatched. The CDR3 consists of 16 residues. CDR3 amino acids: CASSSRTSGAQETQYF. CDR3 sequence (DNA): TGTGCCAGCAGTTCGAGGACTAGCGGAGCTCAAGAGACCCAGTACTTC.

This chain connects TRBV7-9 to TRBJ2-1, with 13 bases matching TRBD2. V dropped 5 bases and J dropped 0; count of bases not matched to a gene: 7. In germline, CDR1 is SEHNR, CDR2 FQNEAQ (reference sequence). The CDR3 loop spans 18 amino acids. The CDR3 region has the DNA TGTGCCAGCAGCGAGCAGACTAGCGGGAGGTTCTCCTACAATGAGCAGTTCTTC. This gives the protein CASSEQTSGRFSYNEQFF.

V gene TRBV28 combines with J gene TRBJ1-2, with 9 bases identical to TRBD1. CDR1 and CDR2 (germline): MDHEN, SYDVKM. The CDR3 totals 13 residues. Germline trimming cut 6 bases from V and 8 bases from J; bases unmatched to any gene: 7. CDR3: CASRVQGAGGYTF. DNA of the CDR3: TGTGCCAGCAGGGTACAGGGGGCGGGAGGCTACACCTTC.

The gene calls are TRBV7-2 and TRBJ2-1; D may be TRBD1 or TRBD2 (5 bases each). The CDR3 is 14 amino acids. In germline, CDR1 is SGHTA, CDR2 FQGNSA. Trimming took off 2 bases at V and 6 bases at J, with 11 bases between the two ends. The CDR3 is CASSLPGRSNEQFF. The DNA for the CDR3 is TGTGCCAGCAGCTTACCGGGACGTAGCAATGAGCAGTTCTTC. The variable domain in full, with the rest retrieved from reference TRBV7-2 and TRBJ2-1, is GAGVSQSPSNKVTEKGKDVELRCDPISGHTALYWYRQSLGQGLEFLIYFQGNSAPDKSGLPSDRFSAERTGGSVSTLTIQRTQQEDSAVYLCASSLPGRSNEQFFGPGTRLTVL.

The chain combines TRBV19 with TRBJ1-5; a possible D gene is TRBD1 (6 bases). The CDR3 consists of 18 residues. Germline CDR1 reads LNHDA; CDR2 reads SQIVND (reference sequence). V lost 5 bases and J lost 1, with 21 bases in between. Written as DNA, the CDR3 is TGTGCCAGTAGTCCTTCCCGGGACACCCGACGGAGCAATCAGCCCCAGCATTTT. It encodes CASSPSRDTRRSNQPQHF.

The count of this clone is one. The chain has TRBV10-1 and TRBJ1-1; D is possibly TRBD1 (5 bases). The germline V gene has CDR1 WNHNN and CDR2 SYGVQD (reference sequence). The CDR3 length is 14 residues. Trimming removed 3 bases from V and 1 base from J, with 9 bases in between. DNA of the CDR3: TGCGCCAGCAGTGACGGCACAGGGAACACTGAAGCTTTCTTT. This gives the protein CASSDGTGNTEAFF.

Turning to this clone: The sample contains more than one DNA sequence encoding this CDR3. The chain links TRBV15 to TRBJ1-2, with 10 nucleotides matching TRBD1. V shed 1 base and J 6 bases; nucleotides not matched to a gene: 8. CDR1 and CDR2 from the germline V gene are LNHNV and YYDKDF (reference sequence). This CDR3 has 16 amino acids. Here the CDR3 reads CATSRGGQGYRNGYTF. The CDR3 bases are TGTGCCACCAGCAGAGGGGGACAGGGGTATCGGAATGGCTACACCTTC.

This rearrangement joins TRBV9 to TRBJ1-1; 9 nucleotides match TRBD1. CDR3 length: 18 residues. Trimming took 0 bases from V and 0 from J; bases not matched to a gene: 9. Germline-derived CDR1 and CDR2 are SGDLS and YYNGEE. CDR3 sequence: CASSVDPRRTGVNTEAFF. In DNA, the CDR3 is TGTGCCAGCAGCGTAGATCCAAGGAGGACAGGGGTGAACACTGAAGCTTTCTTT. Together with reference TRBV9 and TRBJ1-1, the CDR3 gives the full variable domain: DSGVTQTPKHLITATGQRVTLRCSPRSGDLSVYWYQQSLDQGLQFLIQYYNGEERAKGNILERFSAQQFPDLHSELNLSSLELGDSALYFCASSVDPRRTGVNTEAFFGQGTRLTVV.

The rearrangement uses TRBV18 and TRBJ1-2; no clear D gene. The CDR3 runs to 14 residues. With 8 bases removed from V and 8 bases from J, the gap between germline ends came to 21 bases. Looked up from germline, CDR1 is KGHSH and CDR2 is LQKENI. The CDR3 sequence: CASPAEGRSRGYTF. CDR3 DNA: TGTGCCAGCCCAGCCGAGGGCCGGTCGAGGGGCTACACCTTC.

The rearrangement links TRBV28 to TRBJ2-1; TRBD2 might be the D (6 bases). Looked up from germline, CDR1 is MDHEN and CDR2 is SYDVKM. CDR3 length: 13 amino acids. The V end lost 8 bases, the J end lost 6 bases, and 14 bases lay between the germline ends. This chain's CDR3 is CASSGLARNEQFF. DNA of the CDR3: TGTGCCAGCTCGGGACTCGCCCGCAATGAGCAGTTCTTC.

V and J are TRBV7-2 and TRBJ2-2; 9 bases map to TRBD2. The J segment lost 5 bases and the V segment lost 4 bases, leaving 11 bases of the junction unmatched. The CDR3 totals 17 residues. From germline, CDR1 is SGHTA and CDR2 FQGNSA. The CDR3 sequence is CASSSSLREGMTGELFF. The CDR3 DNA reads as TGTGCCAGCAGCTCCTCCTTGCGGGAGGGTATGACCGGGGAGCTGTTTTTT.

The V gene is TRBV7-2, the J gene TRBJ2-3; TRBD2 might be the D (5 bases). Germline V gives CDR1 SGHTA, CDR2 FQGNSA. The CDR3 spans 14 residues. Trimming removed 5 bases from V and 4 bases from J, with 13 bases in between. The CDR3 spells CASSGLLGADTQYF. CDR3 nucleotide sequence: TGTGCCAGCAGCGGATTACTAGGCGCAGATACGCAGTATTTT.

The chain recombines TRBV15 with TRBJ1-2, with 8 bases matching TRBD1. The CDR3 length is 22 residues. J gave up 7 bases and V 0 bases, and 28 bases lay outside the gene matches. Germline CDR1 reads LNHNV; CDR2 reads YYDKDF (reference sequence). The CDR3 coding sequence is TGTGCCACCAGCAGAGATCTCGGGCAGGGGGCGGACGGGAAAGCCTTTATTTCTGGCTACACCTTC. Translating gives CATSRDLGQGADGKAFISGYTF.

The rearrangement uses TRBV30 and TRBJ2-1; D is perhaps TRBD2 (7 bases). V lost 0 bases to trimming and J lost 12 bases, with 21 bases between them. Looked up from germline, CDR1 is GTSNPN and CDR2 is SVGIG (reference sequence). The CDR3 is 15 residues long. The CDR3 DNA follows: TGTGCCTGGAGTGTCTCGGGGGGCTTGGGACCGGGGCAGTTCTTC. Translating gives CAWSVSGGLGPGQFF.

The chain carries TRBV28 and TRBJ1-2; weak D call: TRBD1 (5 bases). This CDR3 contains 16 residues. Trimming shortened V by 6 bases and J by 5 bases, and 22 bases separated the two germline ends. The germline V gene encodes CDR1 MDHEN and CDR2 SYDVKM. CDR3 loop: CASRRPGAMPSYGYTF. As DNA, the CDR3 is TGTGCCAGCAGGCGCCCCGGGGCTATGCCTTCTTATGGCTACACCTTC.

The chain uses TRBV11-3 and TRBJ2-1; 8 bases are shared with TRBD2. This CDR3 is built from 14 residues. V shed 6 bases and J 6 bases; nucleotides not matched to a gene: 7. Germline lookup yields CDR1 SGHNT and CDR2 YENEEA. The CDR3 nucleotides read TGTGCCAGCAGTACCGGGACTAGAATCAATGAGCAGTTCTTC. Protein product: CASSTGTRINEQFF. Full variable domain (rest looked up from reference TRBV11-3 and TRBJ2-1): EAGVVQSPRYKIIEKKQPVAFWCNPISGHNTLYWYLQNLGQGPELLIRYENEEAVDDSQLPKDRFSAERLKGVDSTLKIQPAELGDSAVYLCASSTGTRINEQFFGPGTRLTVL.

The V gene is TRBV15, the J gene TRBJ2-7; 7 nucleotides agree with TRBD2. The CDR3 is 14 residues long. CDR1 is LNHNV, CDR2 YYDKDF, per germline (reference sequence). V was pared by 5 bases and J by 6 bases, with 10 bases of the junction left unmatched. In DNA form, the CDR3 reads TGTGCCACCAGCGGACTAGGGGCTCGCGGCGAGCAGTACTTC. It translates to CATSGLGARGEQYF. Full variable domain (outside the CDR3, taken from reference TRBV15 and TRBJ2-7): DAMVIQNPRYQVTQFGKPVTLSCSQTLNHNVMYWYQQKSSQAPKLLFHYYDKDFNNEADTPDNFQSRRPNTSFCFLDIRSPGLGDTAMYLCATSGLGARGEQYFGPGTRLTVT.

Written as DNA, the CDR3 is TGTGCCAGCAGGGTGGACATCGGGGCTGGCAATCAGCCCCAGCATTTT. Encoded protein: CASRVDIGAGNQPQHF. The chain couples TRBV2 to TRBJ1-5; a possible D gene is TRBD1 (5 bases). Trimming removed 6 bases from V and 2 bases from J, with 17 bases in between. The CDR3 is 16 amino acids. The germline gives CDR1 SNHLY, CDR2 FYNNEI.

The chain is built from TRBV7-2 and TRBJ2-5; D might be TRBD1 (5 bases). Trimming shortened V by 0 bases and J by 5 bases, and 10 bases separated the two germline ends. The CDR3 covers 14 residues. In germline, CDR1 is SGHTA, CDR2 FQGNSA. The CDR3 spells CASSLASRAETQYF. In DNA form, the CDR3 reads TGTGCCAGCAGCTTAGCATCCAGGGCGGAGACCCAGTACTTC.

The V and J genes are TRBV13 and TRBJ2-1; 9 nucleotides align to TRBD2. Per germline, CDR1 PRHDT and CDR2 FYEKMQ (reference sequence). The CDR3 sequence is 17 residues long. Trimming at V came to 4 bases and at J to 5 bases, leaving 12 bases not matched to a gene. The CDR3 is CASSSTRREGADNEQFF. The CDR3 DNA sequence: TGTGCCAGCAGCTCAACTAGGCGGGAGGGAGCGGACAATGAGCAGTTCTTC.

The chain links TRBV30 to TRBJ2-3; TRBD2 matches at 10 bases. J gave up 5 bases and V 7 bases, and 12 bases lay outside the gene matches. CDR3 length: 15 amino acids. Germline values: CDR1 GTSNPN, CDR2 SVGIG (reference sequence). The DNA for the CDR3 is TGTGCCTATACCTCCGGGACTAGCGTCATAGATACGCAGTATTTT. It encodes CAYTSGTSVIDTQYF.

This rearrangement joins TRBV28 to TRBJ1-3, with D perhaps TRBD1 (6 bases). CDR1 is MDHEN and CDR2 is SYDVKM in the germline V gene. The CDR3 totals 16 residues. Trimming removed 6 bases at V and 0 bases at J, with 15 bases between. The CDR3 protein is CASRYGGAPSGNTIYF. CDR3 coding DNA: TGTGCCAGCAGATACGGGGGGGCCCCCTCTGGAAACACCATATATTTT. The full variable domain, completed using reference TRBV28 and TRBJ1-3, is DVKVTQSSRYLVKRTGEKVFLECVQDMDHENMFWYRQDPGLGLRLIYFSYDVKMKEKGDIPEGYSVSREKKERFSLILESASTNQTSMYLCASRYGGAPSGNTIYFGEGSWLTVV.

This clone has just one count. This rearrangement joins TRBV5-6 to TRBJ2-7, with D unclear. Trimming took off 2 bases at V and 0 bases at J, with 9 bases between the two ends. The CDR3 has 14 amino acids. The germline gives CDR1 SGHDT, CDR2 YYEEEE. The CDR3: CASSFWSPSYEQYF. Here the CDR3 DNA reads TGTGCCAGCAGCTTTTGGTCCCCCTCCTACGAGCAGTACTTC.

This chain links TRBV4-3 with TRBJ2-3; D ambiguous. V was trimmed by 1 base and J by 5 bases, leaving 19 bases between them. Germline assignment: CDR1 LGHNA and CDR2 YSLEER. The CDR3 runs to 17 residues. The CDR3 loop reads CASSQAFTSSKGDTQYF. The CDR3 DNA reads TGCGCCAGCAGCCAAGCCTTTACTTCCTCGAAGGGAGATACGCAGTATTTT.

The rearrangement joins TRBV7-6 to TRBJ2-2; D is uncertain. Trimming stripped 0 bases from V and 2 bases from J, with 7 bases between. The CDR3 is 15 amino acids. Germline lookup yields CDR1 SGHVS and CDR2 FNYEAQ. This CDR3 is CASSLAETNTGELFF. The CDR3 region has the DNA TGTGCCAGCAGCTTAGCGGAAACCAACACCGGGGAGCTGTTTTTT.

The rearrangement links TRBV5-1 to TRBJ1-4, with D possibly TRBD1 on 6 matching bases. V lost 3 bases and J 4 bases, leaving 10 bases between the germline ends. The CDR3 loop spans 14 amino acids. CDR1 and CDR2 (germline): SGHRS, YFSETQ. The CDR3 DNA reads TGCGCCAGCAGCTATGGACAGAGTAATGAAAAACTGTTTTTT. Its protein is CASSYGQSNEKLFF.